These T cell receptor beta chains were read from a single sample in a study of blood T cell repertoires in COVID-19. The data were produced by immunoSEQ multiplex PCR, yet TCRdb's version contains in-frame clones alone and is incomplete. The data hold about 63,000 clones, with 60% to 75% observed a single time. The sequenced material came from peripheral blood. The source is a woman older than 75 with acute or convalescent COVID-19. Both conserved end residues are part of each CDR3. Fields, in order: J gene, D gene, V gene, clone size, CDR3 DNA, CDR3 protein. The D gene is left open where the match is weak. Size values are once, few and many counts, or a class for expanded clones, and some rows have none.

j_call: TRBJ2-1
d_call: TRBD2
v_call: TRBV3-1/TRBV3-2
clone_size: NA
cdr3_nt: TGTGCCAGCAGCAGGACTAGCGGGAGGGGTGAGCAGTTCTTC
cdr3_aa: CASSRTSGRGEQFF

j_call: TRBJ1-5
d_call: NA
v_call: TRBV28
clone_size: NA
cdr3_nt: TGTGCCAGCAGTTCCGGGACAAGCAATCAGCCCCAGCATTTT
cdr3_aa: CASSSGTSNQPQHF

j_call: TRBJ2-3
d_call: NA
v_call: TRBV20-1
clone_size: NA
cdr3_nt: TGCAGTGCTTCACATGAAGATACGCAGTATTTT
cdr3_aa: CSASHEDTQYF

j_call: TRBJ2-6
d_call: NA
v_call: TRBV14
clone_size: NA
cdr3_nt: TGTGCCAGCAGCCAACCTGCTGGGGCCAACGTCCTGACTTTC
cdr3_aa: CASSQPAGANVLTF

j_call: TRBJ2-6
d_call: TRBD1
v_call: TRBV7-9
clone_size: NA
cdr3_nt: TGTGCCAGCAGGGGAGAAGGACAGGGGGCGACTGGGGCCAACGTCCTGACTTTC
cdr3_aa: CASRGEGQGATGANVLTF

j_call: TRBJ2-7
d_call: NA
v_call: TRBV7-2
clone_size: NA
cdr3_nt: TGTGCCAGCAGCTTATCAGGAGGCGAGACAGGGCAGTACTTC
cdr3_aa: CASSLSGGETGQYF

j_call: TRBJ2-7
d_call: TRBD1
v_call: TRBV5-1
clone_size: NA
cdr3_nt: TGCGCCAGCAGCTTGGGGCCAGGACAGGGTATCTACGAGCAGTACTTC
cdr3_aa: CASSLGPGQGIYEQYF

j_call: TRBJ2-7
d_call: TRBD2
v_call: TRBV4-1
clone_size: NA
cdr3_nt: TGCGCCAGCAGCCGGGGAATTCCTAGCGGGACTCTGTACTTC
cdr3_aa: CASSRGIPSGTLYF

j_call: TRBJ1-1
d_call: NA
v_call: TRBV9
clone_size: NA
cdr3_nt: TGTGCCAGCAGCAGCCCCCAGGGGAGATCTGAAGCTTTCTTT
cdr3_aa: CASSSPQGRSEAFF

j_call: TRBJ2-3
d_call: TRBD2
v_call: TRBV6-1
clone_size: NA
cdr3_nt: TGTGCCAGCAGTGGCTCTGCGGGGGGGAGCACAGATACGCAGTATTTT
cdr3_aa: CASSGSAGGSTDTQYF

j_call: TRBJ2-1
d_call: TRBD2
v_call: TRBV6-5
clone_size: NA
cdr3_nt: TGTGCCAGCAGTCGACTAGCGGGAGGGTTCGATGAGCAGTTCTTC
cdr3_aa: CASSRLAGGFDEQFF

j_call: TRBJ2-7
d_call: NA
v_call: TRBV18
clone_size: NA
cdr3_nt: TGTGCCAGCTCACCGCGAGGGAGGAACTACGAGCAGTACTTC
cdr3_aa: CASSPRGRNYEQYF

j_call: TRBJ2-2
d_call: TRBD2
v_call: TRBV27
clone_size: few
cdr3_nt: TGTGCCAGCAGGGGACTAGCGGGAGGGGAGCTGTTTTTT
cdr3_aa: CASRGLAGGELFF

j_call: TRBJ1-1
d_call: NA
v_call: TRBV6-5
clone_size: NA
cdr3_nt: TGTGCCAGCAGTTACGGGTGGGCAGAGAACACTGAAGCTTTCTTT
cdr3_aa: CASSYGWAENTEAFF

j_call: TRBJ2-5
d_call: TRBD2
v_call: TRBV18
clone_size: NA
cdr3_nt: TGTGCCAGCTCACCGACCGGCCCCGGCCATAGCGGGAGAGGTGAGACCCAGTACTTC
cdr3_aa: CASSPTGPGHSGRGETQYF

j_call: TRBJ2-1
d_call: NA
v_call: TRBV10-3
clone_size: NA
cdr3_nt: TGTGCCATCAGTGAAATACTAGCTGCCAATGAGCAGTTCTTC
cdr3_aa: CAISEILAANEQFF

j_call: TRBJ1-1
d_call: NA
v_call: TRBV30
clone_size: NA
cdr3_nt: TGTGCCTGGACCCGGGGGGGTTCGGGCACTGAAGCTTTCTTT
cdr3_aa: CAWTRGGSGTEAFF

j_call: TRBJ1-5
d_call: NA
v_call: TRBV10-3
clone_size: NA
cdr3_nt: TGTGCCATCAGTCGGGAGAGGGATCAGCCCCAGCATTTT
cdr3_aa: CAISRERDQPQHF

j_call: TRBJ1-5
d_call: TRBD1
v_call: TRBV28
clone_size: NA
cdr3_nt: TGTGCCAGCAGTTCTCCGGGACAGCGGGAGCCCCAGCATTTT
cdr3_aa: CASSSPGQREPQHF

j_call: TRBJ1-3
d_call: TRBD1
v_call: TRBV7-2
clone_size: few
cdr3_nt: TGTGCCAGCAGCTTGGGGACAGGGGCCTCCTCTGGAAACACCATATATTTT
cdr3_aa: CASSLGTGASSGNTIYF